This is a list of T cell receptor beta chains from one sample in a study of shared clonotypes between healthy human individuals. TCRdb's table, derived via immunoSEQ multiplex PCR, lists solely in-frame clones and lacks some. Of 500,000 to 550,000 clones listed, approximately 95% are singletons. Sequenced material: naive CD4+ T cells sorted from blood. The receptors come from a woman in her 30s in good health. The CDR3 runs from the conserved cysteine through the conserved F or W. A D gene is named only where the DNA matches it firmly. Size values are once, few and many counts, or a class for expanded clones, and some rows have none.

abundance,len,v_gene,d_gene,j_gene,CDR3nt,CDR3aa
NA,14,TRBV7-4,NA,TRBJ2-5,TGTGCCAGCAGCTTTAAGGGGATGGAAGAGACCCAGTACTTC,CASSFKGMEETQYF
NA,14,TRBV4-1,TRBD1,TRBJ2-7,TGCGCCAGCAGGTGGGACAGGAACTCCTACGAGCAGTACTTC,CASRWDRNSYEQYF
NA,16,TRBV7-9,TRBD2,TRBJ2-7,TGTGCCAGCAGCTCGACGTGGACTAGCGACACCTACGAGCAGTACTTC,CASSSTWTSDTYEQYF
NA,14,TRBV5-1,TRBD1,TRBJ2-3,TGCGCCAGCAGAATTACAGGGGGCGCAGATACGCAGTATTTT,CASRITGGADTQYF
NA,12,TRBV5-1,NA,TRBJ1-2,TGCGCCAGCAGCCTGCCGGGTTATGGCTACACCTTC,CASSLPGYGYTF
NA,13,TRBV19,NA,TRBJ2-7,TGTGCCAGTAGTATAGTTGGCAGACACGAGCAGTACTTC,CASSIVGRHEQYF
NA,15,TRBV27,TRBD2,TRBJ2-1,TGTGCCAGCAGTCAGGGGACTAGCGGAGACAATGAGCAGTTCTTC,CASSQGTSGDNEQFF
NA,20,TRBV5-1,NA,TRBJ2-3,TGCGCCAGCAGCTTGTTTTTGGGGCGGGGAGCTGGCACTAGCACAGATACGCAGTATTTT,CASSLFLGRGAGTSTDTQYF
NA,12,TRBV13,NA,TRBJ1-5,TGTGCCAGCAGCTTGGCCAATCAGCCCCAGCATTTT,CASSLANQPQHF
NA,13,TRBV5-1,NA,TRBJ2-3,TGCGCCAGCAGCCGGACCAGCACAGATACGCAGTATTTT,CASSRTSTDTQYF
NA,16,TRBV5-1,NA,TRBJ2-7,TGCGCCAGCAGCTCGGGGCGTGTAGGGGACCGGAGCGAGCAGTACTTC,CASSSGRVGDRSEQYF
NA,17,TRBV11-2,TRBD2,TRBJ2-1,TGTGCCAGCAGCTTAGATCAGCGCCTAGCGGGATACAATGAGCAGTTCTTC,CASSLDQRLAGYNEQFF
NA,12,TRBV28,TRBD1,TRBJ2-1,TGTGCCAGCAGTTTCCGGGACAGGGAGCAGTTCTTC,CASSFRDREQFF
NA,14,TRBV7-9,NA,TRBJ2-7,TGTGCCAGCAGCTCGGAAGGAGCGCCCTACGAGCAGTACTTC,CASSSEGAPYEQYF
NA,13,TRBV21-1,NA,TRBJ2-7,TGTGCCAGCAGGCGGGCAGGGACCTACGAGCAGTACTTC,CASRRAGTYEQYF
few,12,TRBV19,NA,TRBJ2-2,TGTGCCAGTAGACAATCCACCGGGGAGCTGTTTTTT,CASRQSTGELFF